The rows below give T cell receptor beta chains drawn from one sample of a study of blood T cell repertoires in COVID-19. The data were produced by immunoSEQ multiplex PCR, yet TCRdb's version contains in-frame clones alone and is incomplete. The repertoire includes under 150,000 clones, about nine tenths of them detected once, and around 4.5% sits in the top ten. The sample taken for sequencing was peripheral blood. The receptors come from a woman aged 45 to 65 with acute or convalescent COVID-19. Both conserved end residues are part of each CDR3. D genes are given only for firm matches. Not all rows give a size; the values are once, few, many and, for expanded clones, a class.

clone_size,j_call,v_call,d_call,cdr3_aa,cdr3_nt
once,TRBJ2-2,TRBV7-2,.,CASSFARSGTRNTGELFF,TGTGCCAGCAGCTTCGCAAGGAGCGGGACAAGGAACACCGGGGAGCTGTTTTTT
.,TRBJ2-2,TRBV7-3,.,CASSSTGPRGGELFF,TGTGCCAGCAGCTCGACCGGGCCCAGGGGCGGGGAGCTGTTTTTT
.,TRBJ2-5,TRBV5-1,TRBD2,CASSLAGGETQYF,TGCGCCAGCAGCTTAGCGGGGGGGGAGACCCAGTACTTC
.,TRBJ1-1,TRBV19,.,CASAPGPNTEAFF,TGTGCCAGTGCGCCAGGCCCGAACACTGAAGCTTTCTTT
.,TRBJ2-3,TRBV6-5,.,CASGLGHTDTQYF,TGTGCCAGTGGGCTGGGTCACACAGATACGCAGTATTTT
.,TRBJ1-1,TRBV15,.,CATSSRNRAGNTEAFF,TGTGCCACCAGCAGTCGAAACAGGGCAGGAAACACTGAAGCTTTCTTT
.,TRBJ1-5,TRBV28,TRBD1,CASSFAGTGGAGQPQHF,TGTGCCAGCAGTTTTGCAGGGACAGGGGGCGCGGGGCAGCCCCAGCATTTT
once,TRBJ1-1,TRBV5-5,.,CASSLDNLGGLSNTEAFF,TGTGCCAGCAGCTTGGATAATCTTGGGGGCCTGTCGAACACTGAAGCTTTCTTT
.,TRBJ2-5,TRBV11-2,TRBD1,CASSLGSQGAGETQYF,TGTGCCAGCAGCTTAGGTTCGCAGGGGGCAGGAGAGACCCAGTACTTC
.,TRBJ1-6,TRBV4-2,.,CASSQESGLRNSPLHF,TGTGCCAGCAGCCAAGAATCAGGTTTACGTAATTCACCCCTCCACTTT
.,TRBJ1-2,TRBV28,.,CASSLTDRRSNYGYTF,TGTGCCAGCAGTTTAACAGACAGGCGCTCTAACTATGGCTACACCTTC
.,TRBJ2-1,TRBV6-6,.,CASSPAGTHRYNEQFF,TGTGCCAGCAGCCCCGCCGGGACTCACCGCTACAATGAGCAGTTCTTC
.,TRBJ1-4,TRBV6-2/TRBV6-3,TRBD1,CASSPRTGRGEKLFF,TGTGCCAGCAGTCCCCGGACAGGACGGGGGGAAAAACTGTTTTTT
.,TRBJ1-2,TRBV5-4,TRBD1,CASSLEDRGRSRGYTF,TGTGCCAGCAGCTTGGAGGACAGGGGGCGCTCCCGAGGCTACACCTTC
.,TRBJ2-1,TRBV11-1,.,CASTQGSFTGEQFF,TGTGCCAGCACCCAGGGGTCGTTTACGGGTGAGCAGTTCTTC
.,TRBJ2-1,TRBV2,.,CASTPRGAGGNEQFF,TGTGCCAGCACTCCCAGGGGGGCAGGTGGCAATGAGCAGTTCTTC
.,TRBJ2-1,TRBV15,TRBD1,CATSRDPGQGYNEQFF,TGTGCCACCAGCAGAGATCCGGGACAGGGCTACAATGAGCAGTTCTTC
.,TRBJ1-2,TRBV12-5,TRBD1,CASGDRFYGYTF,TGTGCTAGTGGGGACAGGTTCTATGGCTACACCTTC
few,TRBJ1-1,TRBV7-8,.,CASSSDRNTEAFF,TGTGCCAGCAGCTCGGACAGGAACACTGAAGCTTTCTTT
.,TRBJ1-4,TRBV6-2/TRBV6-3,.,CASSRSSNEKLFF,TGTGCCAGCAGTAGGAGCTCTAATGAAAAACTGTTTTTT
.,TRBJ1-5,TRBV7-8,TRBD1,CASSVGQGIGQPQHF,TGTGCCAGCAGCGTTGGACAGGGAATCGGTCAGCCCCAGCATTTT
.,TRBJ2-2,TRBV7-3,TRBD2,CASSPSVAGTNTGELFF,TGTGCCAGCAGCCCGTCAGTAGCGGGCACGAACACCGGGGAGCTGTTTTTT
.,TRBJ1-6,TRBV18,.,CASSPTESSYNSPLHF,TGTGCCAGCTCACCGACGGAGAGCTCCTATAATTCACCCCTCCACTTT
few,TRBJ2-2,TRBV19,.,CASSIDLSVNTGELFF,TGTGCCAGTAGTATAGATTTGTCAGTAAACACCGGGGAGCTGTTTTTT
.,TRBJ1-5,TRBV6-5,.,CASSYSDRGNQPQHF,TGTGCCAGCAGTTATTCCGACAGAGGTAATCAGCCCCAGCATTTT
few,TRBJ1-1,TRBV15,.,CADGPSRDTEAFF,TGTGCCGATGGACCCTCCAGGGACACTGAAGCTTTCTTT
.,TRBJ1-2,TRBV5-1,.,CASSPPPGRSMRYTF,TGCGCCAGCAGCCCGCCTCCAGGGAGGAGTATGCGCTACACCTTC
once,TRBJ2-3,TRBV7-3,.,CASSLNRVADTQYF,TGTGCCAGCAGCTTAAACAGGGTGGCAGATACGCAGTATTTT
.,TRBJ1-6,TRBV5-1,.,CASSLGGSHSYNSPLHF,TGCGCCAGCAGCTTGGGAGGGTCACACTCCTATAATTCACCCCTCCACTTT
.,TRBJ2-1,TRBV3-1/TRBV3-2,.,CASSQEEARRDEQFF,TGTGCCAGCAGCCAAGAGGAAGCGCGGAGGGATGAGCAGTTCTTC
.,TRBJ2-7,TRBV18,.,CASSPPESYEQYF,TGTGCCAGCTCACCCCCAGAATCCTACGAGCAGTACTTC
.,TRBJ2-1,TRBV7-6,TRBD2,CASSRLAGGFSEQFF,TGTGCCAGCAGCCGACTAGCGGGAGGGTTCAGTGAGCAGTTCTTC
.,TRBJ2-7,TRBV12-5,.,CASGSPGAATYEQYF,TGTGCTAGTGGTTCGCCTGGGGCCGCTACCTACGAGCAGTACTTC
.,TRBJ2-5,TRBV21-1,.,CAEGRDWEETQYF,TGTGCCGAGGGGCGGGACTGGGAGGAGACCCAGTACTTC
.,TRBJ1-2,TRBV29-1,TRBD1,CSVPGTGAYGYTF,TGCAGCGTCCCTGGGACAGGGGCCTATGGCTACACCTTC
.,TRBJ2-7,TRBV6-6,TRBD1,CASSPSDRGSSYEQYF,TGTGCCAGCAGCCCTAGCGACAGGGGTAGTTCCTACGAGCAGTACTTC
.,TRBJ2-1,TRBV18,TRBD2,CASSLGLAGYNEQFF,TGTGCCAGCTCCCTTGGACTAGCGGGTTACAATGAGCAGTTCTTC
.,TRBJ2-3,TRBV10-3,TRBD1,CAISEGQGITDTQYF,TGTGCCATCAGTGAAGGACAGGGTATCACAGATACGCAGTATTTT
.,TRBJ1-1,TRBV29-1,.,CSVDEMSTEAFF,TGCAGCGTTGACGAGATGAGCACTGAAGCTTTCTTT
.,TRBJ2-7,TRBV10-2,.,CASSEAFAGRAYEQYF,TGCGCCAGCAGTGAGGCGTTTGCGGGACGGGCCTACGAGCAGTACTTC
.,TRBJ2-7,TRBV27,TRBD2,CASSPTAGDRSYEQYF,TGTGCCAGCAGTCCAACAGCGGGAGACCGCTCCTACGAGCAGTACTTC
.,TRBJ2-7,TRBV19,TRBD1,CASSTGQGLSEQYF,TGTGCCAGTAGTACGGGACAGGGCCTCAGCGAGCAGTACTTC
.,TRBJ2-1,TRBV7-9,TRBD2,CASSLGGRALYNEQFF,TGTGCCAGCAGCTTGGGCGGGAGGGCCCTGTACAATGAGCAGTTCTTC
.,TRBJ1-1,TRBV10-1,.,CASSETSNTEAFF,TGCGCCAGCAGTGAGACTTCGAACACTGAAGCTTTCTTT
.,TRBJ1-6,TRBV4-1,.,CASSRPWGDVSPLHF,TGCGCCAGCAGCCGTCCTTGGGGCGATGTTTCACCCCTCCACTTT
once,TRBJ1-2,TRBV5-4,TRBD1,CASSTTGATNYGYTF,TGTGCCAGCAGCACCACAGGGGCCACTAACTATGGCTACACCTTC
.,TRBJ2-2,TRBV10-3,TRBD1,CAIRDPLRQGTGELFF,TGTGCCATCAGGGACCCCCTCCGACAGGGGACCGGGGAGCTGTTTTTT
.,TRBJ2-6,TRBV19,TRBD1,CASSPHPTGTGANVLTF,TGTGCCAGTAGTCCCCACCCGACAGGGACTGGGGCCAACGTCCTGACTTTC
.,TRBJ1-1,TRBV19,TRBD1,CASTPRGLGTEAFF,TGTGCCAGTACCCCCAGGGGGCTGGGTACTGAAGCTTTCTTT
.,TRBJ2-3,TRBV18,.,CASSPYRADTQYF,TGTGCCAGCTCACCTTATAGAGCAGATACGCAGTATTTT
once,TRBJ2-1,TRBV11-3,TRBD2,CASRASGHGNEQFF,TGTGCCAGCAGGGCTAGCGGGCATGGCAATGAGCAGTTCTTC
.,TRBJ1-6,TRBV7-2,TRBD1,CASSVRGQGRNSPLHF,TGTGCCAGCAGCGTTAGAGGACAGGGAAGGAATTCACCCCTCCACTTT
.,TRBJ2-7,TRBV5-8,.,CASSAGMRWEQYF,TGTGCCAGCAGCGCGGGCATGAGGTGGGAGCAGTACTTC